This T cell receptor (beta chain) came from a study of T cell changes during pregnancy in multiple sclerosis (dated by TCRdb to about 2019). A note on the overall study: Changes in the T cell repertoire over the course of pregnancy were examined in this study in women with multiple sclerosis.

Preparation of the library involved the immunoSEQ multiplex PCR assay. Sourced from immuneACCESS, this table was stored by TCRdb with only in-frame sequences that have V and J called. A share of the clones is absent; for the studies checked, an unresolved V gene accounts for under half, and the remainder has no known explanation. This sample gives some 20,000 clones in total; 88% of them show up just once. 1.3% of the sample comes from the top ten. Between the V and J ends, shortened by 0 bases and 2 bases respectively, the junction contains 6 bases. For CDR1 and CDR2, the germline V gene (reference sequence) lists LNHNV and YYDKDF. The CDR3, from cysteine to phenylalanine, totals 14 residues. The DNA shown is the 42-base CDR3, in frame from base 1. Comment on this clone: What this receptor recognizes is not known. No qualities accompany the bases; no much larger clone lies one base away.

The TCR sequence derives from a female donor in good health, enrolled as a control in a pregnancy study. The sequence joins TRBV15 to TRBJ2-3; no D segment can be confidently identified. This sample comprised CD4+ T cells from peripheral blood mononuclear cells, obtained in the first trimester of pregnancy. The DNA sequence is as follows: TGTGCCACCAGCAGAGATACAGCCACAGATACGCAGTATTTT. It is translated as CATSRDTATDTQYF.